These 31 T cell receptor beta chains came from one sample sequenced in a study of cytomegalovirus exposure and HLA in healthy donors. The study ran its PCR with 60 Vbeta and 13 Jbeta primers. Sequencing was performed with immunoSEQ multiplex PCR; in TCRdb, only in-frame clones are kept and a portion is missing. The sample shows 120,000 or so clones, 65% to 80% of them seen only once. The sequenced material came from PBMCs. The receptors derive from a man aged 25 to 45 in good health and CMV-seronegative.

The J gene is TRBJ2-3, the V gene TRBV6-4; TRBD1 might be the D (5 bases). Germline V gives CDR1 MRHNA, CDR2 SNTAGT. The V gene lost 11 bases and the J gene lost 2 bases, with 23 bases spanning the gap. There are 16 residues in the CDR3. CDR3 loop: CAPQRAGPTATDTQYF. The DNA of the CDR3 is TGTGCCCCCCAGAGAGCAGGGCCTACCGCCACAGATACGCAGTATTTT.

This clone was counted only a few times. The rearrangement uses TRBV6-1 and TRBJ2-1, with 8 positions matching TRBD2. There are 12 residues in the CDR3. CDR1 and CDR2 from the germline V gene are MNHNS and SASEGT. CDR3 bases: TGTGCTGCCCAGCGGGAGACGGATGAGCAGTTCTTC. It is translated as CAAQRETDEQFF.

The V call is TRBV6-1, the J call TRBJ2-7; perhaps TRBD1 as D (6 bases). Germline V gives CDR1 MNHNS, CDR2 SASEGT. Trimming removed 10 bases at V and 3 bases at J, with 13 bases between. The CDR3 covers 12 residues. The CDR3 loop reads CATGHPLYEQYF. CDR3 in DNA: TGTGCCACGGGACATCCCCTCTACGAGCAGTACTTC.

V usage is TRBV28 and J usage is TRBJ2-5; D is unclear. V dropped 2 bases and J dropped 6 bases, with 13 bases sitting between them. The CDR3 is 14 residues long. Germline V CDR1 and CDR2: MDHEN, SYDVKM. CDR3 DNA sequence: TGTGCCAGCAGTTTAATTGGATTAGCAAAGACCCAGTACTTC. Protein product: CASSLIGLAKTQYF.

The V and J genes are TRBV9 and TRBJ2-5; TRBD2 matches at 8 bases. CDR3 length: 16 residues. Germline CDR1 and CDR2: SGDLS and YYNGEE. V lost 0 bases, J lost 5 bases, and 9 bases stayed unmatched. The CDR3 region has the DNA TGTGCCAGCAGCGTAGATTACGGGAGGGCTCAGGAGACCCAGTACTTC. Its translation: CASSVDYGRAQETQYF.

The chain's CDR3 is CASSKRRAGQFF. The CDR3 DNA is TGTGCCAGCAGCAAAAGGAGGGCAGGGCAGTTCTTC. The genes are TRBV21-1 and TRBJ2-1; the D call in the table, TRBD2, was not verified against the DNA. TRBV21-1 is classified as a pseudogene. The CDR3 consists of 12 residues.

The chain couples TRBV29-1 to TRBJ1-2; the D is unclear. Looked up from germline, CDR1 is SQVTM and CDR2 is ANQGSEA. The CDR3 totals 13 residues. Trimming cost V 3 bases and J 4 bases, with 12 bases left between them. Here the CDR3 reads CSVDSSMIYGYTF. DNA for the CDR3: TGCAGCGTTGATAGTAGTATGATCTATGGCTACACCTTC.

V usage is TRBV18 and J usage is TRBJ1-6; D is undetermined. This CDR3 region has 16 residues. Germline-derived CDR1 and CDR2 are KGHSH and LQKENI. The V end lost 6 bases, the J end lost 9 bases, and 21 bases lay between the germline ends. CDR3 residues: CASSPQAGRGGSPLHF. The CDR3 nucleotides are TGTGCCAGCTCGCCCCAGGCGGGCAGAGGAGGTTCACCCCTCCACTTT.

V is TRBV5-4 and J is TRBJ2-5, with D possibly matching TRBD2 (6 bases). The DNA matches TRBJ2-7 better at its end, which makes the J call doubtful. This CDR3 has 16 residues. Germline V gene sequence: CDR1 SGHNT, CDR2 YYREEE (reference sequence). CDR3 nucleotide sequence: TGTGCCAGCAGCATTACTTCAGGACTACGGATATACGAGCAGTACTTC. Translation gives CASSITSGLRIYEQYF.

The chain uses TRBV6-4 and TRBJ1-1; D is undetermined. This CDR3 has 14 residues. Trimming left V 11 bases short and J 1 base short, with 17 bases between. CDR1 is MRHNA, CDR2 SNTAGT, per germline. The CDR3 loop is CAQLGRDRNTEAFF. The CDR3 coding sequence is TGTGCCCAACTGGGGAGGGATAGGAACACTGAAGCTTTCTTT.

The chain uses TRBV29-1 and TRBJ2-5, with D maybe TRBD2 (5 bases). The J call is uncertain, as TRBJ2-7 better fits the DNA end. CDR3 size: 13 residues. Germline assignment: CDR1 SQVTM and CDR2 ANQGSEA. This CDR3 is CSVEEGLAYEQYF. CDR3 sequence (DNA): TGCAGCGTTGAAGAAGGGCTAGCTTACGAGCAGTACTTC.

This clone has only a few counts. V is TRBV10-3 and J is TRBJ1-1, with TRBD1 identical over 8 bases. CDR1 and CDR2 (germline): ENHRY, SYGVKD. The V and J ends lost 5 bases and 4 bases, in that order; junction bases with no gene match: 3. The CDR3 is made up of 13 amino acids. CDR3 protein: CAISSGQGTEAFF. CDR3 coding DNA: TGTGCCATCAGTTCAGGACAGGGCACTGAAGCTTTCTTT.

The CDR3 region has the DNA TGTGCCAGCAGCCTTGTTGAGTGGGGAAACACCATATATTTT. Protein product: CASSLVEWGNTIYF. This sequence joins TRBV28 and TRBJ1-3; D gene uncertain. The germline V and J ends were trimmed by 6 bases and 4 bases, with 13 bases remaining between them. The CDR3 sequence is 14 residues long. Germline V gene sequence: CDR1 MDHEN, CDR2 SYDVKM.

This clone was detected once. CDR3 sequence (DNA): TGTGCCAGCAGTTCACCCGGGACAGGATACGAGCAGTACTTC. Its protein product is CASSSPGTGYEQYF. J is TRBJ2-7 and V is TRBV27, with TRBD1 matching 8 bases. CDR3 length: 14 amino acids. The V and J ends lost 4 bases and 4 bases, in that order; junction bases with no gene match: 6. The germline V gene encodes CDR1 MNHEY and CDR2 SMNVEV (reference sequence).

Only one count was recorded for this clone. J is TRBJ2-5 and V is TRBV30, with D possibly TRBD1 on 8 matching bases. The CDR3 loop spans 15 amino acids. V gave up 6 bases and J gave up 5 bases, with 22 bases separating them. Germline CDR1 GTSNPN, CDR2 SVGIG (reference sequence). CDR3 residues: CACTGGSGEGETQYF. The CDR3 DNA follows: TGTGCCTGTACAGGGGGAAGCGGGGAAGGGGAGACCCAGTACTTC.

The chain couples TRBV20-1 to TRBJ1-1; D gene ambiguous. The CDR3 is 11 amino acids. Germline CDR1 is DFQATT and CDR2 is SNEGSKA (reference sequence). The CDR3 nucleotides are TGCCGCCGTTCGGGTGGCACTGAAGCTTTCTTT. Translation: CRRSGGTEAFF.

J is TRBJ1-1 and V is TRBV5-1; 9 nucleotides align to TRBD1. The CDR3 runs to 16 residues. Germline V gene data show CDR1 as SGHRS and CDR2 as YFSETQ. Trimming cost V 6 bases and J 1 base; bases outside gene matches: 10. CDR3 loop: CASTPAGTGWNTEAFF. The CDR3 DNA is TGCGCCAGCACCCCTGCCGGGACAGGGTGGAACACTGAAGCTTTCTTT.

The V call is TRBV5-4, the J call TRBJ1-1, with a tentative D call TRBD1 (5 bases). CDR3 length equals 13 residues. Per the germline V gene, CDR1 is SGHNT and CDR2 is YYREEE (reference sequence). The V end was cut by 1 base, the J end by 2 bases, with 6 bases between. CDR3 DNA: TGTGCCAGCAGCTTGAGGGGAAACACTGAAGCTTTCTTT. Amino acids: CASSLRGNTEAFF.

The genes are TRBV5-4 and TRBJ2-4; 7 bases line up with TRBD1. CDR3 length equals 15 residues. V lost 4 bases to trimming and J lost 0 bases; unmatched junction nucleotides: 4. Germline CDR1 is SGHNT and CDR2 is YYREEE (reference sequence). The DNA for the CDR3 is TGTGCCAGCAGCCCTGACAGGGTAGCCAAAAACATTCAGTACTTC. Translation gives CASSPDRVAKNIQYF.

The gene calls are TRBV25-1 and TRBJ1-2; 7 nucleotides line up with TRBD1. The V gene end was trimmed by 4 bases and the J gene end by 8 bases; junction bases not matched to a gene: 10. Germline CDR1 MGHDK, CDR2 SYGVNS. The CDR3 totals 14 residues. The CDR3 spells CASSAPPGTAGYTF. DNA for the CDR3: TGTGCCAGCAGTGCTCCCCCCGGGACAGCCGGCTACACCTTC.

The chain joins TRBV5-4 to TRBJ1-4, with 9 bases fitting TRBD1. The ends lost 4 bases at V and 7 bases at J; junction bases unmatched: 2. Germline V gene data show CDR1 as SGHNT and CDR2 as YYREEE (reference sequence). CDR3 length: 13 amino acids. CDR3: CASSAGQGEKLFF. CDR3 nucleotides: TGTGCCAGCAGCGCGGGACAGGGTGAAAAACTGTTTTTT.

V is TRBV6-6 and J is TRBJ1-1; 10 bases line up with TRBD1. Germline CDR1 reads MNHNY; CDR2 reads SVGAGI (reference sequence). The length of the CDR3 is 16 residues. Trimming at V came to 1 base and at J to 6 bases, leaving 8 bases not matched to a gene. This chain's CDR3 is CASSYFGQGVAAEAFF. The CDR3 DNA follows: TGTGCCAGCAGTTACTTCGGACAGGGGGTTGCGGCTGAAGCTTTCTTT.

CDR3: CASSPWPGTGELFF. The CDR3 bases are TGTGCCAGCAGTCCTTGGCCCGGGACCGGGGAGCTGTTTTTT. The chain is built from TRBV27 and TRBJ2-2; the D is unclear. In germline, CDR1 is MNHEY, CDR2 SMNVEV (reference sequence). Trimming pared 5 bases from V and 5 bases from J, leaving 12 bases between. The CDR3 contains 14 residues.

The J gene is TRBJ2-3, the V gene TRBV4-1; TRBD1 aligns across 9 bases. The CDR3 is 16 amino acids. Germline V CDR1 and CDR2: MGHRA, YSYEKL. The junction had 6 bases not matched to a gene; V was cut back by 4 bases and J by 1 base. CDR3 nucleotides: TGCGCCAGCAGCCTTACAGGGGGCCTTCGCACAGATACGCAGTATTTT. Translation gives CASSLTGGLRTDTQYF.

The rearrangement joins TRBV11-2 to TRBJ1-1, with D possibly being TRBD1 (5 bases). CDR1 and CDR2 from the germline V gene are SGHAT and FQNNGV. The CDR3 is 13 amino acids. Trimming cost V 1 base and J 5 bases, with 8 bases left between them. CDR3 protein: CASSLARGTEAFF. The DNA for the CDR3 is TGTGCCAGCAGCTTAGCCCGGGGGACTGAAGCTTTCTTT.

V and J are TRBV9 and TRBJ2-7; 7 bases are a match to TRBD2. The V segment lost 4 bases and the J segment 2 bases; nucleotides outside the gene matches: 12. This CDR3 contains 16 residues. Germline V gives CDR1 SGDLS, CDR2 YYNGEE. This CDR3 is CASSPREGGTPYEQYF. In DNA form, the CDR3 reads TGTGCCAGCAGCCCAAGGGAGGGCGGGACGCCCTACGAGCAGTACTTC.

This chain links TRBV6-5 with TRBJ1-3; D call uncertain. The CDR3 length is 13 residues. V was shortened by 5 bases and J by 2 bases, with 7 bases between the two germline ends. Germline-derived CDR1 and CDR2 are MNHEY and SVGAGI. CDR3 residues: CASSRGAGNTIYF. DNA for the CDR3: TGTGCCAGCAGTCGGGGAGCTGGAAACACCATATATTTT.

The chain employs TRBV30 and TRBJ2-1; 10 bases are a match to TRBD2. This CDR3 comprises 15 residues. Germline CDR1 GTSNPN, CDR2 SVGIG (reference sequence). J lost 7 bases, V lost 3 bases, and 9 bases had no gene match. Here the CDR3 DNA reads TGTGCCTGGAGCGGGCTAGCGGGAGTTCAGAATGAGCAGTTCTTC. Translated: CAWSGLAGVQNEQFF.

This clone has only a few counts. J is TRBJ2-3 and V is TRBV6-1; 10 positions match TRBD1. With V trimmed by 6 bases and J by 14 bases, 8 bases remained unmatched. This CDR3 spans 12 amino acids. Germline-derived CDR1 and CDR2 are MNHNS and SASEGT. CDR3 sequence (DNA): TGTGCCAGCAGCCGGGACAGGGGAGGACGGTATTTT. Residues: CASSRDRGGRYF.

The chain links TRBV5-8 to TRBJ2-1; 9 bases map to TRBD1. This CDR3 contains 15 residues. Trimming cost V 2 bases and J 4 bases; bases outside gene matches: 4. In germline, CDR1 is SGHTS, CDR2 YDEGEE. The DNA for the CDR3 is TGTGCCAGCAGCTTAGGACAGGGGCTGTACAATGAGCAGTTCTTC. This encodes CASSLGQGLYNEQFF.

The chain links TRBV7-6 to TRBJ2-1; D might be TRBD1 (6 bases). This CDR3 is 16 amino acids long. CDR1 is SGHVS and CDR2 is FNYEAQ in the germline V gene. Deletions cut 4 bases from V and 8 bases from J, with 21 bases between. CDR3 amino acids: CASSSGWGRTLHEQFF. In nucleotides, the CDR3 is TGTGCCAGCAGCTCCGGTTGGGGGCGGACTTTACATGAGCAGTTCTTC.